This TCR beta chain was found in a study of cytomegalovirus exposure and HLA in healthy donors. The overall study: Among a few hundred genotyped donors, approximately 80% fell in the Caucasian-associated ancestry cluster.

It was with 60 Vbeta and 13 Jbeta primers that the PCR ran. The repertoire was sequenced with immunoSEQ multiplex PCR; TCRdb's copy has only in-frame clones and lacks some. The table includes 140,000 to 150,000 clones, 60% to 85% detected once. The receptor was derived from a man in his forties in good health and CMV-seropositive. Sequenced material: PBMCs.

The chain's CDR3 is CASTPPPRLVDYEQYF. DNA for the CDR3: TGTGCCAGCACTCCACCCCCCAGACTAGTGGACTACGAGCAGTACTTC. This chain joins TRBV6-8 and TRBJ2-7, with D perhaps matching TRBD2 (6 bases). V was trimmed by 7 bases and J by 3 bases, leaving 22 bases between them. CDR1 MNHGY and CDR2 SAAAGT come from the germline V gene. The CDR3 sequence is 16 residues long.